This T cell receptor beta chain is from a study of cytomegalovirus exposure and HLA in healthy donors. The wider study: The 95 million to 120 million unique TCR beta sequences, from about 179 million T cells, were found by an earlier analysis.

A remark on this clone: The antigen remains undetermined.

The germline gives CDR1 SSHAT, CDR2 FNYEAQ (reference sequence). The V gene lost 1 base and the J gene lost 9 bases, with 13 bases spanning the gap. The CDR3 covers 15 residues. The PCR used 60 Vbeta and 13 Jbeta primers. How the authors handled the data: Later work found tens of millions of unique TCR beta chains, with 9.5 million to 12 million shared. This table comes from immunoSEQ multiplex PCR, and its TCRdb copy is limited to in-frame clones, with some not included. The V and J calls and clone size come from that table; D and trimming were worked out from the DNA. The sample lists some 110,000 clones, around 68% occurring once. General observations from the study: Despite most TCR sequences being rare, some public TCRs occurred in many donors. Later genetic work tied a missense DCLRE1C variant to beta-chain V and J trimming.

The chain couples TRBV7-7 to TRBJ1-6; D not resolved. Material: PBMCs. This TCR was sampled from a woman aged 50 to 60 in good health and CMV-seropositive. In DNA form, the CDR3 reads TGTGCCAGCAGCTTAGATGGCAGAACCTGTTCACCCCTCCACTTT. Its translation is CASSLDGRTCSPLHF.